The 9 T cell receptor beta chains reported below all come from one sample, sequenced in a study of CD8 T cells in ankylosing spondylitis. TCRdb reprocessed the 5' RACE reads via MiXCR and lists one record per CDR3 protein. The data show tens of thousands of distinct CDR3 sequences, 2.5% to 3% seen once. The sample taken for sequencing was blood, either unsorted or a sorted T cell fraction (not recorded which). These receptors originate from a female donor with ankylosing spondylitis or in good health (not recorded which).

This clonotype came up many times. The chain links TRBV9 to TRBJ2-2; D call uncertain. The V end lost 4 bases, the J end lost 4 bases, and 8 bases lay between the germline ends. Germline V CDR1 and CDR2: SGDLS, YYNGEE. The CDR3 is 13 residues long. The CDR3, as DNA: TGTGCCAGCAGCATTCACAGCACCGGGGAGCTGTTTTTT. This encodes CASSIHSTGELFF.

This clonotype was seen repeatedly, ten times or more. CDR3 DNA: TGTGCCAGCAGCCCCCGACAGGGGGAGGGCAATGAGCAGTTCTTC. This translates into CASSPRQGEGNEQFF. The chain carries TRBV9 and TRBJ2-1; TRBD1 agrees at 9 bases. This CDR3 contains 15 residues. Trimming cost V 4 bases and J 6 bases; bases outside gene matches: 8. CDR1 and CDR2 (germline): SGDLS, YYNGEE.

This clonotype came up many times. The CDR3 DNA reads as TGTGCCAGCAGCGTAGCTCCAGGGGTCTCCGAGACCCAGTACTTC. It codes for CASSVAPGVSETQYF. The chain links TRBV9 to TRBJ2-5; tentative D call: TRBD1 (6 bases). Germline V gene lookup returns CDR1 SGDLS and CDR2 YYNGEE. V dropped 0 bases and J dropped 5 bases, with 14 bases sitting between them. This CDR3 is 15 amino acids long.

This clonotype occurred many times. This chain joins TRBV9 and TRBJ2-1, with 7 bases aligning to TRBD2. The CDR3 contains 15 residues. From germline, CDR1 is SGDLS and CDR2 YYNGEE. V trimming: 3 bases; J trimming: 5 bases; junction bases outside the gene matches: 8. The CDR3: CASSERSGANNEQFF. The CDR3 DNA is TGTGCCAGCAGCGAGAGAAGCGGGGCAAACAATGAGCAGTTCTTC. Looking up the rest from reference TRBV9 and TRBJ2-1 gives the full variable domain: DSGVTQTPKHLITATGQRVTLRCSPRSGDLSVYWYQQSLDQGLQFLIQYYNGEERAKGNILERFSAQQFPDLHSELNLSSLELGDSALYFCASSERSGANNEQFFGPGTRLTVL.

This clonotype has at least ten counts. The rearrangement uses TRBV9 and TRBJ2-3; 7 bases are a match to TRBD2. The germline V gene has CDR1 SGDLS and CDR2 YYNGEE. V lost 0 bases and J lost 5; bases outside the gene matches: 6. The CDR3 covers 15 residues. CDR3 in amino acids: CASSVGGGPIDTQYF. CDR3 in DNA: TGTGCCAGCAGCGTAGGGGGAGGGCCTATAGATACGCAGTATTTT. The full variable domain, completed using reference TRBV9 and TRBJ2-3, is DSGVTQTPKHLITATGQRVTLRCSPRSGDLSVYWYQQSLDQGLQFLIQYYNGEERAKGNILERFSAQQFPDLHSELNLSSLELGDSALYFCASSVGGGPIDTQYFGPGTRLTVL.

In this sample, this clonotype turned up many times. The CDR3 here is CASSFDDRLTRAYEQFF. As DNA, the CDR3 is TGTGCCAGCAGCTTCGACGACCGGTTAACTAGGGCGTATGAGCAGTTCTTC. The chain couples TRBV9 to TRBJ2-1, with D maybe TRBD2 (5 bases). From germline, CDR1 is SGDLS and CDR2 YYNGEE. V was shortened by 4 bases and J by 8 bases, with 25 bases between the two germline ends. CDR3 size: 17 residues.

This clonotype has at least ten counts. The chain recombines TRBV9 with TRBJ2-1, with no clear D. With 4 bases removed from V and 10 bases from J, the gap between germline ends came to 15 bases. The germline V gene encodes CDR1 SGDLS and CDR2 YYNGEE. The CDR3 runs 13 residues. The CDR3 here is CASSQTERLEQFF. The CDR3 DNA is TGTGCCAGCAGCCAGACGGAGCGATTGGAGCAGTTCTTC.

This clonotype was observed at least ten times. V and J are TRBV9 and TRBJ1-6; 11 bases fit TRBD1. The V gene's germline CDR1 is SGDLS and CDR2 YYNGEE. The junction had 11 bases not matched to a gene; V was cut back by 0 bases and J by 6 bases. The CDR3 loop spans 19 amino acids. CDR3 bases: TGTGCCAGCAGCGTAGATGCCCCGGACAGGGGGCCTTTTAATTCACCCCTCCACTTT. Protein sequence: CASSVDAPDRGPFNSPLHF.

There are many counts of this clonotype. J is TRBJ1-4 and V is TRBV9; D not certain. The V end was cut by 0 bases, the J end by 9 bases, with 21 bases between. Germline CDR1 and CDR2: SGDLS and YYNGEE. The CDR3 loop spans 17 amino acids. The CDR3 DNA reads as TGTGCCAGCAGCGTAGAGGGCTGGCCGGGTGGTCTTCAAAAACTGTTTTTT. It specifies CASSVEGWPGGLQKLFF.